What follows are 12 T cell receptor beta chains derived from one specimen sequenced in a study of cytomegalovirus exposure and HLA in healthy donors. Sequenced by immunoSEQ multiplex PCR; TCRdb stores in-frame clones only, minus some. The sample contains some 90,000 clones, 95% to 98% of which appear only once. The sample was PBMCs. These receptors came from a man younger than 35 in good health and CMV-seronegative.

The chain combines TRBV10-1 with TRBJ2-3, with a tentative D call TRBD2 (6 bases). CDR1 is WNHNN, CDR2 SYGVQD, per germline (reference sequence). V was trimmed by 0 bases and J by 1 base, leaving 8 bases between them. The CDR3 is made up of 15 amino acids. CDR3 in DNA: TGCGCCAGCAGTGAGTCGACGGGAGGCACAGATACGCAGTATTTT. Protein: CASSESTGGTDTQYF.

DNA of the CDR3: TGTGCCAGCAACGCGGCAAACACTGAAGCTTTCTTT. This encodes CASNAANTEAFF. The rearrangement links TRBV28 to TRBJ1-1, with unresolved D. The CDR3 has 12 residues. Looked up from germline, CDR1 is MDHEN and CDR2 is SYDVKM. The V gene lost 7 bases and the J gene lost 2 bases, with 8 bases spanning the gap.

The genes are TRBV27 and TRBJ1-2, with D maybe TRBD1 (6 bases). V lost 5 bases to trimming and J lost 4 bases, with 11 bases between them. The CDR3 sequence is 13 residues long. Germline V gene sequence: CDR1 MNHEY, CDR2 SMNVEV (reference sequence). CDR3 in amino acids: CASSVGQTYGYTF. The CDR3 DNA follows: TGTGCCAGCAGTGTTGGACAGACCTATGGCTACACCTTC.

This chain links TRBV5-1 with TRBJ2-2, with D possibly being TRBD2 (6 bases). V dropped 1 base and J dropped 5 bases, with 21 bases sitting between them. Germline CDR1 SGHRS, CDR2 YFSETQ. The CDR3 length is 18 residues. CDR3 sequence (DNA): TGCGCCAGCAGCTTGACCCCGGGGGAATCGGGTCAGACCGGGGAGCTGTTTTTT. Translated: CASSLTPGESGQTGELFF.

The V and J genes are TRBV25-1 and TRBJ2-1; 7 nucleotides align to TRBD2. Per germline, CDR1 MGHDK and CDR2 SYGVNS. CDR3 length equals 15 residues. The V segment lost 3 bases and the J segment 4 bases; nucleotides outside the gene matches: 6. CDR3 sequence: CASSDFGGVYNEQFF. The CDR3 DNA reads as TGTGCCAGCAGTGATTTTGGGGGGGTTTACAATGAGCAGTTCTTC.

The gene calls are TRBV29-1 and TRBJ2-7; possible D gene TRBD1, 6 bases. This CDR3 region has 11 residues. V was cut by 6 bases and J by 1 base, with 7 bases left in between. Germline loops: CDR1 SQVTM, CDR2 ANQGSEA. CDR3 protein: CSVQGSYEQYF. The CDR3 DNA is TGCAGCGTACAGGGTTCCTACGAGCAGTACTTC.

This rearrangement joins TRBV7-2 to TRBJ2-1, with 11 bases identical to TRBD2. V was pared by 5 bases and J by 4 bases, with 4 bases of the junction left unmatched. This CDR3 spans 15 amino acids. Germline CDR1 is SGHTA and CDR2 is FQGNSA. As DNA, the CDR3 is TGTGCCAGCAGCCCACTAGCGGGAGTATACAATGAGCAGTTCTTC. Residues: CASSPLAGVYNEQFF.

The gene calls are TRBV4-1 and TRBJ2-1; possibly TRBD2 for D (6 bases). Trimming stripped 4 bases from V and 4 bases from J, with 20 bases between. Germline V gene data show CDR1 as MGHRA and CDR2 as YSYEKL. The CDR3 extends over 17 amino acids. The CDR3 coding sequence is TGCGCCAGCAGCCTATATTTGGAACTAGCCGTTTACAATGAGCAGTTCTTC. Amino acid sequence: CASSLYLELAVYNEQFF.

The V and J genes are TRBV7-3 and TRBJ2-7, with D perhaps TRBD2 (5 bases). Trimming removed 5 bases at V and 4 bases at J, with 12 bases between. The germline CDR1 and CDR2 sequences are SGHTA and FQGTGA. The CDR3 contains 13 residues. The CDR3 nucleotides read TGTGCCAGCAGCCCCGGGATTTATTACGAGCAGTACTTC. As protein: CASSPGIYYEQYF.

The chain employs TRBV27 and TRBJ2-7, with no clear D. Germline CDR1 MNHEY, CDR2 SMNVEV (reference sequence). The ends were cut back, 6 bases at V and 2 bases at J, with 14 bases in the middle. CDR3 length equals 14 residues. CDR3 region: CASSARPGPYEQYV. The CDR3 coding sequence is TGTGCCAGCAGCGCGCGTCCTGGGCCCTACGAGCAGTACGTC.

The chain is built from TRBV9 and TRBJ2-7; 8 bases map to TRBD1. Per the germline V gene, CDR1 is SGDLS and CDR2 is YYNGEE. Trimming at V came to 1 base and at J to 5 bases, leaving 8 bases not matched to a gene. This CDR3 comprises 15 residues. The CDR3: CASSVQGASSDEQYF. The CDR3 DNA reads as TGTGCCAGCAGCGTACAGGGGGCGTCCTCAGACGAGCAGTACTTC. The full variable domain, completed using reference TRBV9 and TRBJ2-7, is DSGVTQTPKHLITATGQRVTLRCSPRSGDLSVYWYQQSLDQGLQFLIQYYNGEERAKGNILERFSAQQFPDLHSELNLSSLELGDSALYFCASSVQGASSDEQYFGPGTRLTVT.

The rearrangement links TRBV4-3 to TRBJ2-3; 7 positions match TRBD2. The ends lost 1 base at V and 2 bases at J; junction bases unmatched: 12. The germline CDR1 and CDR2 sequences are LGHNA and YSLEER. CDR3 length: 18 amino acids. The CDR3 coding sequence is TGCGCCAGCAGCCAAGGTCCGTACGGGAGGCTTATCACAGATACGCAGTATTTT. It codes for CASSQGPYGRLITDTQYF.